The source of this T cell receptor beta chain is a study of Graves' ophthalmopathy and Graves' hyperthyroidism listed by TCRdb under 2018. Broadly, across the study: Hyperthyroidism was considered stable if no progression to ophthalmopathy occurred within 18 months of follow-up. TCR beta repertoire signatures were used to distinguish Graves' ophthalmopathy from Graves' hyperthyroidism and to predict progression to ophthalmopathy. In a handful of hyperthyroidism patients, the T-cell repertoire of thyroid tissue was compared with the T-cell repertoire of blood. After sampling, hyperthyroidism patients received methimazole starting at 30 mg daily, and ophthalmopathy patients received high-dose intravenous methylprednisolone. An independent validation cohort comprised around 19 hyperthyroidism patients and over 15 patients who later progressed from hyperthyroidism to ophthalmopathy. A discovery set of 100 patients (more than 40 ophthalmopathy, 55 to 60 stable hyperthyroidism) was enrolled to explore V-J signatures distinguishing ophthalmopathy from hyperthyroidism. In total, 135 blood samples were TCR-sequenced: approximately 42 ophthalmopathy, 80 or so hyperthyroidism and some 17 hyperthyroidism-to-ophthalmopathy patients. Results and caveats for the whole study, not just this receptor: In validation, the model predicted ophthalmopathy progression with about 71% sensitivity and roughly 78% specificity; 12 predicted patients were CT-confirmed with GO in a median of approximately 6.5 months. Sample size was not statistically predetermined, and group allocation was not concealed from the investigators. In cross-validation, the 13-signature model distinguished ophthalmopathy from stable hyperthyroidism with roughly 90% sensitivity and 81.08% specificity, and in the test set the corresponding values were around 78% and 73%. Most expanded thyroid clonotypes with frequency above 0.001 were also detected in blood, suggesting blood repertoires may reflect the thyroid immune response.

Hyperthyroidism patients were newly diagnosed, were aged 18 to 65 years, and had a disease duration under 2 months. Anyone with other autoimmune diseases, uncontrolled infections, pregnancy or lactation was excluded from the study. Diagnosis relied on clinical symptoms, serum thyroxine, TRAb, thyroid ultrasound and orbital computed tomography. Total RNA was extracted with Trizol reagent and quality-checked on an Agilent 2100 Bioanalyzer. Turning to this clonotype: Its antigen remains unidentified. Base qualities are not at hand, and no much larger clone is one base apart.

At the junction V is shortened by 6 bases and J by 0 bases, with 8 bases in between. According to the germline V gene, CDR1 reads SNHLY and CDR2 reads FYNNEI. CDR3 length: 14 amino acids, cysteine to phenylalanine. Only the CDR3 DNA is retained, 42 bases long and in frame from the first base. For repertoire sequencing, the TCR beta CDR3 regions were amplified from RNA transcripts. A first-round RT-PCR used HTBI primers with the Qiagen OneStep RT-PCR kit, followed by a second-round multiplex PCR, size selection and purification. Sequencing of the libraries was carried out on an Illumina HiSeq2000 in paired-end mode with 100 bp reads. In the authors' own workflow: SOAPnuke was used to process the reads, removing any read that contained adapters or uncalled bases, had a mean Phred below 15, or lacked an exact match to the constant primer or identifier. COPE v1.2.5 was used to merge the high-quality paired reads. Clonotypes were defined as unique nucleotide sequences and were aligned to IMGT TRB V, D and J references using MiTCR v1.1. Only V-J combinations with frequency above 0.0001 were analysed, covering approximately 99% of repertoires. A TCR clonal expansion and chaos score per V-J combination was defined as the ratio of F50 clonal expansion to chaos observed in the TCRdist matrix. Features were reduced by Welch's t-statistics and random forest to some 13 V-J combinations, which fed a naive Bayes classifier. The Morisita-Horn index was used to measure how similar the thyroid and blood repertoires were. Using fastp trimming at Q25 and MiXCR clonotype assembly, TCRdb reanalyzed the public sequencing data and kept in-frame beta chains. Entries are consolidated by CDR3 protein sequence, retaining the most common genes and DNA. The V and J calls follow TCRdb's processing rather than the paper's. This sample comprises 900,000 to 1,200,000 distinct CDR3 sequences, 35% to 40% of them detected only once. Jointly, the top ten make up 11% of the sample.

This clonotype was sampled from an adult man with Graves' hyperthyroidism. This chain is built from TRBV2 and TRBJ2-2; matching of 6 bases hints at TRBD1 as the D gene. Sequencing was carried out using peripheral blood or thyroid tissue (not recorded which). At the DNA level, the sequence is TGTGCCAGCAGGGGGGCTACGAACACCGGGGAGCTGTTTTTT. It is translated as CASRGATNTGELFF.